This T cell receptor beta chain was documented in a study of blood T cell repertoires in COVID-19. Study as a whole: COVID-19 samples from acute and convalescent phases originated in the United States, Italy and Spain. The analysed material was cDNA or gDNA that came from T cells, B-cell-depleted T cells, or PBMCs.

Original processing notes: Amplified reference gene primers provided the basis for estimating nucleated cell counts. Clones were read by immunoSEQ multiplex PCR, and TCRdb kept only the in-frame ones, dropping some. V and J calls and clone size are as listed in that table; D and trimming were resolved from the DNA. The table has about 200,000 clones, just over 85% seen once. V was trimmed by 7 bases and J by 8 bases, leaving 17 bases between them. The CDR3 runs 14 residues. Germline CDR1 SNHLY, CDR2 FYNNEI. This TCR came from a man over 45 with acute or convalescent COVID-19. Sequenced input: peripheral blood. The gene calls are TRBV2 and TRBJ1-4; TRBD1 might be the D (5 bases). CDR3 nucleotides: TGTGCCAGCACCACCCCCGGGGGACGCGAAAAACTGTTTTTT. It specifies CASTTPGGREKLFF.